This record concerns one TCR beta chain sequence. What it binds is not known. V dropped 0 bases and J dropped 0; count of bases not matched to a gene: 11. Germline CDR1 and CDR2: SGDLS and YYNGEE. CDR3 size: 20 residues. Clones were sequenced by immunoSEQ multiplex PCR, and TCRdb holds only the in-frame ones, with some missing. This table holds about 43,000 clones, about nine tenths found once. The sample is drawn from a study of T cells after posttransplantation cyclophosphamide. Study findings and constraints: TRB clonality was highly associated with recipient CMV seropositivity and reactivation. Later post-transplant blood repertoires were often dominated by donor CD8+ memory clones.

Busulfan-fludarabine conditioning, marrow transplant, and cyclophosphamide on days +3 and +4 were administered. Sequencing used PBMCs, obtained roughly 59 days after allogeneic stem cell transplant with posttransplant cyclophosphamide. The chain joins TRBV9 to TRBJ2-2, with 10 bases that match TRBD2. This TCR was recovered from a male patient between 55 and 70 years old who received an allogeneic stem cell transplant from a related donor and was CMV-positive. Some T cells may be transferred from the graft donor. CDR3 protein: CASSVAPLAGARANTGELFF. In nucleotides, the CDR3 is TGTGCCAGCAGCGTAGCACCCCTAGCGGGGGCCAGAGCGAACACCGGGGAGCTGTTTTTT.